The rows below give T cell receptor beta chains drawn from one sample of a study of OX40 agonist ivuxolimab in advanced cancers. Method: immunoSEQ multiplex PCR; TCRdb's copy keeps in-frame clones and lacks some. The sample holds tens of thousands of clones, roughly 92% seen once. The sample here was CD4+ or CD8+ T cells sorted from blood, taken in a trial of the OX40 agonist ivuxolimab. These TCRs come from an adult with an advanced solid tumor such as melanoma, head and neck, liver or kidney cancer. CDR3s include the opening cysteine and the closing phenylalanine or tryptophan. The order of the fields is clone size, V gene, CDR3 protein. Some rows have no size entry. The others give once, few or many, or a class for an expanded clone.

size: -
V: TRBV7-2
CDR3: CASSLLGVGTDTQYF

size: -
V: TRBV29-1
CDR3: CSVPGTVGTNEQYF

size: -
V: TRBV19
CDR3: CASSDVTDEQYF

size: -
V: TRBV5-1
CDR3: CASSPDRGVSETQYF

size: -
V: TRBV15
CDR3: CATSNPPGRVEAGNTIYF

size: -
V: TRBV5-1
CDR3: CASSMGTQAGTDTQYF

size: once
V: TRBV10-3
CDR3: CAISDSTRNTEAFF

size: -
V: TRBV5-5
CDR3: CASTKGGSGANVLTF

size: -
V: TRBV18
CDR3: CASSPEGAYEQYF

size: -
V: TRBV7-2
CDR3: CASSLTSGRMNEQFF

size: -
V: TRBV30
CDR3: CAWSGQGASFYEQYF

size: -
V: TRBV7-2
CDR3: CASSPGQPGTQYF

size: -
V: TRBV5-1
CDR3: CASSLGQGMFYEQYF

size: -
V: TRBV19
CDR3: CASIKLGGSPVF

size: once
V: TRBV10-3
CDR3: CAIRDFEGSGYTF

size: -
V: TRBV7-2
CDR3: CASSPRTDYGYTF

size: -
V: TRBV11-2
CDR3: CASRLPRRASTDTQYF

size: -
V: TRBV5-1
CDR3: CASSNSLQSGYNEQFF

size: -
V: TRBV5-1
CDR3: CASSWQGARETQYF

size: -
V: TRBV6-5
CDR3: CASSYLMGGGRETQYF

size: -
V: TRBV7-7
CDR3: CASSSRTSGSGETQYF